These 3 T cell receptor beta chains came from one sample sequenced in a study of tumor-infiltrating lymphocytes in localized non-small cell lung cancer. The assay was immunoSEQ multiplex PCR, and TCRdb's table has in-frame clones only and misses some. The table has about 14,000 clones, roughly 70% seen once. Sequencing was performed on uninvolved lung tissue not adjacent to the tumor. Receptors originate from a human donor with non-small cell lung cancer.

This clone was picked up one time. The chain is built from TRBV29-1 and TRBJ1-2; D possibly corresponds to TRBD1 (6 bases). Germline V gene lookup returns CDR1 SQVTM and CDR2 ANQGSEA. With 1 base removed from V and 7 bases from J, the gap between germline ends came to 13 bases. The CDR3 is made up of 13 amino acids. CDR3 sequence: CSVEAERRGGYTF. The DNA of the CDR3 is TGCAGCGTTGAAGCCGAACGCAGGGGTGGCTACACCTTC.

The V and J genes are TRBV30 and TRBJ1-1; D unresolved. This CDR3 has 17 amino acids. The V end lost 4 bases, the J end lost 1 base, and 22 bases lay between the germline ends. Per germline, CDR1 GTSNPN and CDR2 SVGIG (reference sequence). This CDR3 is CAWTPPGRNYGNTEAFF. Here the CDR3 DNA reads TGTGCCTGGACTCCTCCGGGCAGGAATTACGGGAACACTGAAGCTTTCTTT.

Only one count was recorded for this clone. The CDR3 region is CASSLLGASSGNTIYF. The CDR3 nucleotides read TGTGCCAGCAGCTTATTAGGGGCCAGCTCTGGAAACACCATATATTTT. The chain uses TRBV5-6 and TRBJ1-3, with D perhaps matching TRBD1 (5 bases). CDR3 length: 16 residues. Trimming took off 2 bases at V and 0 bases at J, with 12 bases between the two ends. CDR1 is SGHDT and CDR2 is YYEEEE in the germline V gene. The full variable domain, in which reference TRBV5-6 and TRBJ1-3 provide the parts outside the CDR3, is DAGVTQSPTHLIKTRGQQVTLRCSPKSGHDTVSWYQQALGQGPQFIFQYYEEEERQRGNFPDRFSGHQFPNYSSELNVNALLLGDSALYLCASSLLGASSGNTIYFGEGSWLTVV.